This TCR beta chain was captured in a study of early T cells in non-severe SARS-CoV-2 infection. Study background: Chains were unpaired, as sequencing was done on bulk RNA from unsorted whole blood.

Germline values: CDR1 DFQATT, CDR2 SNEGSKA (reference sequence). V was pared by 0 bases and J by 8 bases, with 16 bases between. There are 14 residues in the CDR3. This clonotype has more than one count but fewer than ten. Its specificity is unknown. General study points: Matching results from VDJdb favored anti-spike CD8 responses, leaving private and CD4 specificities undetected.

Unique molecular identifiers were attached to individual cDNA molecules. TCRdb fed the 5' RACE reads into MiXCR, producing one record per CDR3 protein. The sample gives some 87,000 distinct CDR3 sequences, about 13% of which show up once; 1.1% is in the top ten. The sample taken for sequencing was whole blood. The clonotype originates from an adult who was a healthcare worker with PCR-confirmed SARS-CoV-2 infection or an uninfected control (not recorded which). The J gene is TRBJ1-1, the V gene TRBV20-1, with D hard to call. DNA for the CDR3: TGCAGTGCTAGAGATGTGGGCAGAGAAACAGAAGCTTTCTTT. Its translation: CSARDVGRETEAFF.